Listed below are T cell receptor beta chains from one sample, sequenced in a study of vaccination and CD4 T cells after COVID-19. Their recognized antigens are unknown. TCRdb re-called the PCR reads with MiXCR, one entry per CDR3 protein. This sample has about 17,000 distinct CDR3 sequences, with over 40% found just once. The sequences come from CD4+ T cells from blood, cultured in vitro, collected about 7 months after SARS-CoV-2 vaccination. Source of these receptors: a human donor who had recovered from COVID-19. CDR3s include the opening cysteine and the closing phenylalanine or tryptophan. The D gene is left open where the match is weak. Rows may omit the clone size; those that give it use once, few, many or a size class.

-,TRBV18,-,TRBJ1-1,CASSPPVMSPEAFF,TGTGCCAGCTCACCACCCGTTATGAGCCCTGAAGCTTTCTTT
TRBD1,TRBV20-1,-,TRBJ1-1,CSARDLGRGRKNTEAFF,TGCAGTGCTAGAGATCTCGGGAGGGGGCGGAAGAACACTGAAGCTTTCTTT
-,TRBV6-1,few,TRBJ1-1,CASSGGIWAAGEAFF,TGTGCCAGCAGTGGGGGTATTTGGGCAGCTGGTGAAGCTTTCTTT
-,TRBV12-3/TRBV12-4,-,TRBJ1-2,CASSEYNYGYTF,TGTGCCAGCAGCGAGTATAACTATGGCTACACCTTC
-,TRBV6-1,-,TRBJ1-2,CASSHDRIYGYTF,TGTGCCAGCAGCCACGACAGGATCTATGGCTACACCTTC
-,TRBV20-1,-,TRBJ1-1,CSARDEGTRETFF,TGCAGTGCTAGAGATGAGGGTACTCGAGAAACTTTCTTT
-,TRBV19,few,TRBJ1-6,CASSHSEYRDSPLHF,TGTGCCAGTAGTCACTCAGAGTACAGGGATTCACCCCTCCACTTT
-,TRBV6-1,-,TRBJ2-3,CASRKIGGSDTQYF,TGTGCCAGCAGAAAGATTGGAGGGTCAGATACGCAGTATTTT
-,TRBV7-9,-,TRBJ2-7,CASRDSRTDSYEQYF,TGTGCCTCCCGGGACTCACGGACCGATAGCTACGAGCAGTACTTC
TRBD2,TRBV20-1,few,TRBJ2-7,CSARNPAGGDSYEQYF,TGCAGTGCTAGGAACCCGGCGGGGGGCGACTCCTACGAGCAGTACTTC
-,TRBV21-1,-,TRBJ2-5,CASSNLAATQYF,TGTGCCAGCAGCAATCTAGCGGCGACCCAGTACTTC
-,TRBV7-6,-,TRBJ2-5,CASSLKSRRETQYF,TGTGCCAGCAGCTTAAAATCTAGGCGGGAGACCCAGTACTTC
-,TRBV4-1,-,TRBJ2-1,CASSQEATGFGEQFF,TGCGCCAGCAGCCAAGAGGCAACAGGGTTTGGAGAGCAGTTCTTC
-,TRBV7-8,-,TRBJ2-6,CASSLVPGANVLTF,TGTGCCAGCAGCTTAGTTCCCGGGGCCAACGTCCTGACTTTC
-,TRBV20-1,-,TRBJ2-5,CSASSAAQETQYF,TGCAGTGCTAGTTCGGCGGCCCAAGAGACCCAGTACTTC
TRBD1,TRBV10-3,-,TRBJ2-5,CAISDSQGQQETQYF,TGTGCCATCAGTGATTCTCAGGGACAGCAAGAGACCCAGTACTTC
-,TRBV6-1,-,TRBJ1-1,CASSERGVTPEAFF,TGTGCCAGCAGCGAACGCGGGGTGACCCCTGAAGCTTTCTTT
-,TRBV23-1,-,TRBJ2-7,CASSPGVPYEQYF,TGCGCCAGCAGTCCGGGGGTCCCCTACGAGCAGTACTTC
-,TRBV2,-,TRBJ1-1,CASTGQLNTEAFF,TGTGCCAGCACTGGACAGTTGAACACTGAAGCTTTCTTT
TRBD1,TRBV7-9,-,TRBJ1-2,CASSSRRTGTGRRGYTF,TGTGCCAGCAGCTCGCGAAGAACCGGGACAGGGAGGCGCGGCTACACCTTC
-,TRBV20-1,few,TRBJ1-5,CSGGGGSNQPQHF,TGCAGCGGGGGCGGTGGTAGCAATCAGCCCCAGCATTTT
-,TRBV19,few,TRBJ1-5,CASRGWRAGQPQHF,TGTGCCAGTAGAGGGTGGAGGGCGGGGCAGCCCCAGCATTTT
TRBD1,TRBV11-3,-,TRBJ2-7,CASSLAGRQGRYEQYF,TGTGCCAGCAGCTTAGCGGGTAGACAGGGGCGTTACGAGCAGTACTTC
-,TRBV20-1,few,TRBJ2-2,CSARDDRDINTGELFF,TGCAGTGCTAGGGATGACCGGGACATTAACACCGGGGAGCTGTTTTTT
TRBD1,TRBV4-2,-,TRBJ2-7,CASSQSGQGGHEQYF,TGTGCCAGCAGCCAATCGGGACAGGGGGGTCACGAGCAGTACTTC
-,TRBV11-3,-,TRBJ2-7,CASSQTAGGEQYF,TGTGCCAGCAGCCAAACCGCAGGGGGGGAGCAGTACTTC
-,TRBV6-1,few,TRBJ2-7,CASSEWGLRPYEQYF,TGTGCCAGCAGTGAATGGGGACTCCGACCCTACGAGCAGTACTTC
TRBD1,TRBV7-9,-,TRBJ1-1,CASSSRQGTEAFF,TGTGCCAGCAGCTCCCGACAGGGCACTGAAGCTTTCTTT
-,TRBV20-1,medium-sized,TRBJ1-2,CSARGVAGYGYTF,TGCAGTGCTAGGGGGGTTGCGGGCTATGGCTACACCTTC
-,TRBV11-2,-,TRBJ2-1,CASSLVGTAGWFF,TGTGCCAGCAGCTTGGTAGGGACGGCGGGGTGGTTCTTC
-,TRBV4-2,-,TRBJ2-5,CASSQDLGKGETQYF,TGTGCCAGCAGCCAAGATTTAGGGAAGGGAGAGACCCAGTACTTC
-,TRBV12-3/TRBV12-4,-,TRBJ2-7,CASSLNYEQYF,TGTGCCAGCAGCTTAAACTACGAGCAGTACTTC
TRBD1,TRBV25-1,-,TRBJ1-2,CASSGTGTGVGYTF,TGTGCCAGCAGTGGAACCGGGACAGGGGTCGGCTACACCTTC
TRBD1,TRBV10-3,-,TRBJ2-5,CAISDLRSGQGLQETQYF,TGTGCCATCAGTGACCTAAGGTCGGGACAGGGCCTCCAAGAGACCCAGTACTTC
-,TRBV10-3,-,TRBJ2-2,CAISESAPGELFF,TGTGCCATCAGTGAGTCTGCACCCGGGGAGCTGTTTTTT
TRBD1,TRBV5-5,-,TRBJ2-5,CASSSGQLETQYF,TGTGCCAGCAGCTCGGGACAGTTAGAGACCCAGTACTTC
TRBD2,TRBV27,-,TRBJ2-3,CASSWGREGDTQYF,TGTGCCAGCAGTTGGGGACGGGAGGGTGATACGCAGTATTTT
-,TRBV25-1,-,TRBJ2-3,CASRKDTDTQYF,TGTGCCAGCAGGAAGGACACAGATACGCAGTATTTT
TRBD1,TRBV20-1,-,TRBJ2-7,CSAKYQGVAEQYF,TGCAGTGCTAAATACCAGGGGGTGGCCGAGCAGTACTTC
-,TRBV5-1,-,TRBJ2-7,CASSLSGLLYEQYF,TGCGCCAGCAGCTTGTCGGGGCTGCTCTACGAGCAGTACTTC
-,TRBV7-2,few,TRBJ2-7,CASSLVRLVEQYF,TGTGCCAGCAGCTTAGTCAGGCTAGTCGAGCAGTACTTC
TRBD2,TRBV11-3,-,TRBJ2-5,CASSPGTSGQETQYF,TGTGCCAGCAGCCCCGGGACTAGCGGCCAAGAGACCCAGTACTTC
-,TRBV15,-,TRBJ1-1,CATSREPANTEAFF,TGTGCCACCAGCAGAGAGCCAGCCAACACTGAAGCTTTCTTT
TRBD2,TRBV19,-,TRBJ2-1,CASSTSGLSNEQFF,TGTGCCAGTAGTACTAGCGGCCTTTCCAATGAGCAGTTCTTC
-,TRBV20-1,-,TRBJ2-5,CSAFQGWEETQYF,TGCAGTGCTTTTCAGGGGTGGGAAGAGACCCAGTACTTC
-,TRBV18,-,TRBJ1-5,CASSPPGGRNQPQHF,TGTGCCAGCTCACCACCGGGGGGACGCAATCAGCCCCAGCATTTT
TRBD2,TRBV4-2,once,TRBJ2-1,CASSREAGGTYNEQFF,TGTGCCAGCAGCCGGGAGGCGGGGGGAACCTACAATGAGCAGTTCTTC
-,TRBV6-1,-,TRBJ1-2,CASSEVGLIGYGYTF,TGTGCCAGCAGTGAAGTGGGCCTAATAGGCTATGGCTACACCTTC
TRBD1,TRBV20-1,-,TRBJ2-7,CSASTGEVSYEQYF,TGCAGTGCTTCGACAGGGGAAGTTTCCTACGAGCAGTACTTC
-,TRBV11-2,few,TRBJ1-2,CASSLATGLSGYTF,TGTGCCAGCAGCTTAGCAACGGGTTTGAGCGGCTACACCTTC
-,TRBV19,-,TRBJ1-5,CASSRYRANQPQHF,TGTGCCAGTAGTAGATACAGGGCCAATCAGCCCCAGCATTTT
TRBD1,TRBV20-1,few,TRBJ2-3,CSAPDRGIDTQYF,TGCAGTGCCCCGGACAGGGGGATAGATACGCAGTATTTT
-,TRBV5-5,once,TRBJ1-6,CASSLDNPEGNSPLHF,TGTGCCAGCAGCTTAGACAACCCCGAGGGCAATTCACCCCTCCACTTT